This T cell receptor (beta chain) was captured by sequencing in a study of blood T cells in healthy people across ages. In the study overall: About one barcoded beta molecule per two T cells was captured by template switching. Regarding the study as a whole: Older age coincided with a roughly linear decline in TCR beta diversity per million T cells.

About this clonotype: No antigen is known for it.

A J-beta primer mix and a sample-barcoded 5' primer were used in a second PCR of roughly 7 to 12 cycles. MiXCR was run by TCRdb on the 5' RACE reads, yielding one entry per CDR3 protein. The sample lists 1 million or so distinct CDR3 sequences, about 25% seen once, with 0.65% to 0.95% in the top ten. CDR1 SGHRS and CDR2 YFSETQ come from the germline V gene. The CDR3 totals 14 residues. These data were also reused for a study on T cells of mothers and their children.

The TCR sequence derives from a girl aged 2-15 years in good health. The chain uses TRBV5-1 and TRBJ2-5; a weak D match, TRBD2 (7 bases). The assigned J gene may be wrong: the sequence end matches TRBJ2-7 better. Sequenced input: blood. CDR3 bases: TGCGCCAGCAGCTTTGAAGGGGGGGGCTACGAGCAGTACTTC. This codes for CASSFEGGGYEQYF.